This T cell receptor (beta chain) was sequenced for a study of T cell clones after liver transplantation. Germline CDR1 and CDR2: MNHNY and SVGAGI (reference sequence). The CDR3 extends over 13 amino acids. The ends were cut back, 8 bases at V and 5 bases at J, with 16 bases in the middle. The repertoire was sequenced with immunoSEQ multiplex PCR; TCRdb's copy has only in-frame clones and lacks some. The repertoire holds roughly 56,000 clones, with over 65% as singletons. The TCR sequence derives from a human patient who received a liver transplant. Some T cells may possibly be graft donor cells. The sequencing used CD4+ T cells from blood, collected 54 months after liver transplant. The chain has TRBV6-6 and TRBJ2-7; no clear D. CDR3 protein: CASSSGVRHEQYF. The CDR3 DNA is TGTGCCAGCTCCTCTGGGGTTCGGCACGAGCAGTACTTC.